This TCR beta chain is from a study of blood T cell repertoires in COVID-19. Trimming removed 3 bases from V and 3 bases from J; junction bases left unmatched: 11. This CDR3 is built from 18 residues. Germline CDR1 KGHSH, CDR2 LQKENI. This clone was counted a few times. Using immunoSEQ multiplex PCR, the repertoire was profiled, and TCRdb retains in-frame clones only, with some absent. The sample lists 250,000 to 350,000 clones, around 89% occurring once. This clonotype originated in a young man with acute or convalescent COVID-19. Material for sequencing was peripheral blood. This rearrangement joins TRBV18 to TRBJ2-4; 10 bases agree with TRBD2. This CDR3 reads CASSPRPSGREGKNIQYF. In nucleotides, the CDR3 is TGTGCCAGCTCACCTCGCCCTAGCGGGAGAGAAGGCAAAAACATTCAGTACTTC.